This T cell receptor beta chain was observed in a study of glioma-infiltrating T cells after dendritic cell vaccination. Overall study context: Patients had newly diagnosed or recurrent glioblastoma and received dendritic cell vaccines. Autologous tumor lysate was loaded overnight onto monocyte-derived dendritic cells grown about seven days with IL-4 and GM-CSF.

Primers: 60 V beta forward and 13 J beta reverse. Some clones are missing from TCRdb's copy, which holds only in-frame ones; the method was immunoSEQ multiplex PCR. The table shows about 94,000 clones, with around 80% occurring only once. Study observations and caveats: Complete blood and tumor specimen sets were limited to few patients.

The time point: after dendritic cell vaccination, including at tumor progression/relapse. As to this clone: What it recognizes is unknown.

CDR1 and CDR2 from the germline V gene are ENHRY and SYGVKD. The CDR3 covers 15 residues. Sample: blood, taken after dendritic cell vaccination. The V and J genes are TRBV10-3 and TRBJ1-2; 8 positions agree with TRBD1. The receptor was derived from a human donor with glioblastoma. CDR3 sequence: CGIGNPQTGVNGYTF. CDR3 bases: TGTGGCATAGGGAATCCTCAGACAGGGGTGAATGGCTACACCTTC.